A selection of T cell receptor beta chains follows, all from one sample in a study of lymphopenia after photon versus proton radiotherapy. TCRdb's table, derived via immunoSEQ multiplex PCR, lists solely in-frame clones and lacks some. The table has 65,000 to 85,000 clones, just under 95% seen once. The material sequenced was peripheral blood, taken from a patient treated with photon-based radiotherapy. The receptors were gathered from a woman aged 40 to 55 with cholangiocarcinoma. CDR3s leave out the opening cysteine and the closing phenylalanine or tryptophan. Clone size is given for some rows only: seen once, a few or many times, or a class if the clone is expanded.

ASSQGSRGNSPLH	NA	TRBV14	13	TRBJ1-6
AWSAGQSSYNEQF	NA	TRBV30	13	TRBJ2-1
ASSRGTNRNTEAF	NA	TRBV5-6	13	TRBJ1-1
ASSLAASGRALDNEQF	once	TRBV5-1	16	TRBJ2-1
ASSWWGPTNNEQF	NA	TRBV7-2	13	TRBJ2-1
ASSQGTVSGNTIY	NA	TRBV4-2	13	TRBJ1-3
SVRKTSGGSYNEQF	once	TRBV29-1	14	TRBJ2-1
ASTGQLGSPLH	few	TRBV10-1	11	TRBJ1-6
ASSLSGESYEQY	NA	TRBV7-8	12	TRBJ2-7
ASSLSSGRREQY	NA	TRBV28	12	TRBJ2-7
ASKTSTGELF	NA	TRBV28	10	TRBJ2-2
ASGRTGGIETQY	NA	TRBV28	12	TRBJ2-5
ASSLGGPGNTIY	NA	TRBV27	12	TRBJ1-3